This T cell receptor beta chain was profiled in a study of blood T cells in healthy people across ages. Remarks on this clonotype: Its antigen is unknown.

Germline V gene sequence: CDR1 SQVTM, CDR2 ANQGSEA. V was clipped by 2 bases and J by 8 bases, with 6 bases between them. The CDR3 covers 11 residues. The study's findings and limits: Comparison with aged donors showed that long-lived donors had more naive CD4+ cells and higher diversity.

Alongside a J-beta primer mix, a sample-barcoded 5' primer served in a second PCR lasting 7 to 11 cycles. One entry per CDR3 protein results from TCRdb running MiXCR on the 5' RACE reads. The sample holds some 860,000 distinct CDR3 sequences; roughly three fifths are singletons and the top ten take roughly 24%. The clonotype was recovered from a man aged 35 to 55 in good health. V is TRBV29-1 and J is TRBJ1-4, with no clear D. The sample consisted of blood. The CDR3 nucleotides read TGCAGCGTTGAATTGGGGGAAAAACTGTTTTTT. Residues: CSVELGEKLFF.